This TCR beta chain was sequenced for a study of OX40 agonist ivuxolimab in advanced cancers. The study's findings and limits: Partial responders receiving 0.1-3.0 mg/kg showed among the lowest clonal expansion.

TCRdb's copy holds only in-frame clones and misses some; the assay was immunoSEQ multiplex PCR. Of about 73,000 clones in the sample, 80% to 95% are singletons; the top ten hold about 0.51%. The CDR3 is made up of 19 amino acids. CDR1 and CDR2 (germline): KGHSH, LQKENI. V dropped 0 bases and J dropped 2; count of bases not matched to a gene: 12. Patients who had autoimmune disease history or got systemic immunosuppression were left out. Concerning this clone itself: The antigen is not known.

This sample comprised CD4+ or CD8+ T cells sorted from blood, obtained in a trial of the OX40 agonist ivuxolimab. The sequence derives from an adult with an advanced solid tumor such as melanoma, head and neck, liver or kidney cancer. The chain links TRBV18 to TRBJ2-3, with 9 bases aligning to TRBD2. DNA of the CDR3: TGTGCCAGCTCACCACCACTAGCGGGCATCATCGGGACCACAGATACGCAGTATTTT. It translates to CASSPPLAGIIGTTDTQYF.